This TCR beta chain was profiled in a study of blood T cell repertoires in COVID-19. Across the study: Material from acute and convalescent COVID-19 was sourced from the United States, Italy and Spain. PBMCs, B-cell-depleted T cells, or T cells provided the cDNA or gDNA that made up the material.

Original processing methods: By means of reference gene primer amplification, nucleated cell counts were estimated. Produced via immunoSEQ multiplex PCR; TCRdb's table is partial and in-frame only. V, J and clone size were drawn from that table, and D and trimming were deduced from the DNA. The top ten hold over 10% of the sample, which has some 21,000 clones, roughly 75% seen once. In germline, CDR1 is SGDLS, CDR2 YYNGEE. The CDR3 length is 16 residues. With V trimmed by 0 bases and J by 2 bases, 7 bases remained unmatched. The sample taken for sequencing was peripheral blood. V and J are TRBV9 and TRBJ2-7, with 8 positions matching TRBD1. The sequence came from a man in his fifties or sixties with active COVID-19. CDR3 nucleotide sequence: TGTGCCAGCAGCGTAGTGGTCAGGGGGCGCCCCTACGAGCAGTACTTC. This gives the protein CASSVVVRGRPYEQYF.